This is a list of T cell receptor beta chains from one sample in a study of graft-versus-host responses after intestinal transplantation. For these TCRs, the target antigens are not known. Sequencing used immunoSEQ multiplex PCR; TCRdb keeps in-frame clones, though not all of them. The table has 85,000 to 90,000 clones, roughly 90% seen once. The sequencing used unstimulated CD4+ T cells sorted from spleen or lymph node cells, collected before intestinal transplant. The receptors were gathered from a human donor who received an intestinal transplant. Each CDR3 is given with its conserved first and last residue. The D gene is left open where the match is weak. Clone size is shown for a subset of rows, as once, few, many or a class of expanded clone.

D gene	V gene	J gene	clone size	CDR3 length	CDR3 DNA	CDR3 protein
TRBD1	TRBV5-8	TRBJ1-2	NA	14	TGTGCCAGCAGCGGTCACAGGGGAGACTATGGCTACACCTTC	CASSGHRGDYGYTF
TRBD1	TRBV18	TRBJ2-7	NA	15	TGTGCCAGCTCACCACTGGGGACAGGGGCCTACGAGCAGTACTTC	CASSPLGTGAYEQYF
NA	TRBV10-1	TRBJ2-5	NA	14	TGCGCCAGCAGTGATCGAGGGCAGGAAGAGACCCAGTACTTC	CASSDRGQEETQYF
TRBD1	TRBV2	TRBJ2-7	once	14	TGTGCCAGCAGGCTGACAGGGCGCTCCTACGAGCAGTACTTC	CASRLTGRSYEQYF
NA	TRBV6-1	TRBJ1-2	NA	14	TGTGCCAGCACGCACAGGGCTTCCGACTATGGCTACACCTTC	CASTHRASDYGYTF
NA	TRBV29-1	TRBJ2-1	NA	11	TGCAGCGTCGGGAACAAAAATGAGCAGTTCTTC	CSVGNKNEQFF
NA	TRBV6-1	TRBJ2-5	NA	15	TGTGCCAGCAGTGGGTCAGGGGGGCACCAAGAGACCCAGTACTTC	CASSGSGGHQETQYF
TRBD2	TRBV5-1	TRBJ2-3	NA	16	TGCGCCAGCAGCGGTAGCGGGAGGGCCGGTACAGATACGCAGTATTTT	CASSGSGRAGTDTQYF
NA	TRBV27	TRBJ1-5	NA	13	TGTGCCAGCTCAGGACAGAACGATCAGCCCCAGCATTTT	CASSGQNDQPQHF
NA	TRBV9	TRBJ1-4	NA	15	TGTGCCAGCAGCCCAAGGGGGGGGTACGGTGAAAAACTGTTTTTT	CASSPRGGYGEKLFF
NA	TRBV27	TRBJ2-1	once	13	TGTGCCAGCAGCTTGAAGTCCTACAATGAGCAGTTCTTC	CASSLKSYNEQFF
NA	TRBV5-1	TRBJ2-5	NA	13	TGCGCCAGCAGCTTGGGGCAAGAAGAGACCCAGTACTTC	CASSLGQEETQYF
NA	TRBV19	TRBJ1-2	NA	15	TGTGCCAGTAATCGGGCAGCCCGCGCGGTACTGGGCTACACCTTC	CASNRAARAVLGYTF
NA	TRBV6-1	TRBJ2-1	NA	16	TGTGCCAGCAGTGAAGGGCACCCTTCCTCCTACAATGAGCAGTTCTTC	CASSEGHPSSYNEQFF
NA	TRBV5-1	TRBJ2-3	NA	11	TGCGCCAGCAGCATAGACGATACGCAGTATTTT	CASSIDDTQYF
NA	TRBV6-5	TRBJ2-2	NA	12	TGTGCCAGCATGGTGAACACCGGGGAGCTGTTTTTT	CASMVNTGELFF
NA	TRBV19	TRBJ1-1	NA	15	TGTGCCAGTAGTATAGATCCTGGGATGGGGACTGAAGCTTTCTTT	CASSIDPGMGTEAFF
NA	TRBV19	TRBJ2-1	NA	13	TGTGCCAGTAGCGGAGTAACCTACAATGAGCAGTTCTTC	CASSGVTYNEQFF
TRBD2	TRBV5-1	TRBJ2-3	NA	17	TGCGCCAGCAGCTCACCGGGACTAGCGGGAGTCACAGATACGCAGTATTTT	CASSSPGLAGVTDTQYF
TRBD2	TRBV28	TRBJ2-2	NA	13	TGTGCCGGGGGACTAGCGAACACCGGGGAGCTGTTTTTT	CAGGLANTGELFF
NA	TRBV28	TRBJ1-2	NA	15	TGTGCCAGCAGTCCGGCTGTCTGGGGGGAAGATGGCTACACCTTC	CASSPAVWGEDGYTF
TRBD2	TRBV19	TRBJ2-3	NA	15	TGTGCCAGTAAAGCGGGAAGGCTGACCACAGATACGCAGTATTTT	CASKAGRLTTDTQYF
NA	TRBV28	TRBJ1-2	NA	14	TGTGCCAGCAGTTTTAGCGGTTCCGGCTATGGCTACACCTTC	CASSFSGSGYGYTF
NA	TRBV7-8	TRBJ2-7	NA	13	TGTGCCAGCAGCTTATTTGGAGCTGGCGAGCAGTACTTC	CASSLFGAGEQYF
NA	TRBV4-1	TRBJ2-1	NA	18	TGCGCCAGCAGCCCGTCCTTTATAGCCCGACGCTCCTACAATGAGCAGTTCTTC	CASSPSFIARRSYNEQFF
NA	TRBV5-1	TRBJ1-1	once	14	TGCGCCAGCAGCACGGACAGAGTGAACACTGAAGCTTTCTTT	CASSTDRVNTEAFF
TRBD1	TRBV7-9	TRBJ2-7	once	18	TGTGCCAGCAGCTTAGTAGGACCTACGGGACAGGGGATCGACGAGCAGTACTTC	CASSLVGPTGQGIDEQYF
NA	TRBV7-9	TRBJ1-3	few	13	TGTGCCAGCAGCTTAGAGGCCGTGAACACCATATATTTT	CASSLEAVNTIYF
TRBD1	TRBV9	TRBJ1-2	NA	15	TGTGCCAGCAGCGAGGGACAGCAGACTAACTATGGCTACACCTTC	CASSEGQQTNYGYTF
TRBD1	TRBV28	TRBJ2-5	NA	15	TGTGCCAGCAGTTTAAGGACAGGGGTTCCAGAGACCCAGTACTTC	CASSLRTGVPETQYF
TRBD2	TRBV2	TRBJ2-1	NA	21	TGTGCCAGCAGTGATACACGGGGACTAGCGGGAGGCCCCAGCCCCTACAATGAGCAGTTCTTC	CASSDTRGLAGGPSPYNEQFF
TRBD1	TRBV28	TRBJ1-6	NA	16	TGTGCCAGCAGTTGGGGAACAGGGGCTAGCGATTCACCCCTCCACTTT	CASSWGTGASDSPLHF
TRBD2	TRBV6-5	TRBJ2-7	NA	14	TGTGCCAGCAGCACTAGCGTTCCGTCCTACGAGCAGTACTTC	CASSTSVPSYEQYF
NA	TRBV13	TRBJ2-3	NA	15	TGTGCCAGCAGCTTAAGGCAGGGGTTAACAGATACGCAGTATTTT	CASSLRQGLTDTQYF
TRBD1	TRBV5-1	TRBJ1-2	NA	16	TGCGCCAGCAGAAGGACAGGGGGCAGGGGGAACTATGGCTACACCTTC	CASRRTGGRGNYGYTF
NA	TRBV19	TRBJ1-2	once	16	TGTGCCAGTAGTATCAGGGCCTCCTTTGACGACTATGGCTACACCTTC	CASSIRASFDDYGYTF
TRBD1	TRBV18	TRBJ2-3	NA	15	TGTGCCAGCTCACCCGGACAGGGTGGGATAGATACGCAGTATTTT	CASSPGQGGIDTQYF
NA	TRBV29-1	TRBJ1-2	few	15	TGCAGCGTTGAAGATCTTCCGGGGGGCTCAGGTGGCTACACCTTC	CSVEDLPGGSGGYTF
NA	TRBV19	TRBJ2-1	NA	15	TGTGCCAGTAGTATCTCCGGCGGGGCCTACAATGAGCAGTTCTTC	CASSISGGAYNEQFF
NA	TRBV28	TRBJ1-5	NA	14	TGTGCCAGCACCCCGGTGGGGGGAGCTCAGCCCCAGCATTTT	CASTPVGGAQPQHF
NA	TRBV6-5	TRBJ1-6	NA	14	TGTGCCATCCACCGTGACAGTGGAAATTCACCCCTCCACTTT	CAIHRDSGNSPLHF
TRBD1	TRBV19	TRBJ2-1	NA	13	TGTGCCAGCCGGGGACAGACGTACAATGAGCAGTTCTTC	CASRGQTYNEQFF
NA	TRBV18	TRBJ1-4	NA	13	TGTGCCAGTACAGGGAACTCTAATGAAAAACTGTTTTTT	CASTGNSNEKLFF
NA	TRBV7-9	TRBJ1-5	few	13	TGTGCCAGCAGCTTGAGTAACAATCAGCCCCAGCATTTT	CASSLSNNQPQHF
NA	TRBV2	TRBJ2-5	NA	14	TGTGCCAGCAGGGCCGGGGCGGGCGGAGAGACCCAGTACTTC	CASRAGAGGETQYF
NA	TRBV30	TRBJ1-2	NA	13	TGTGCCTGGAGTGACGGAGTTTACTATGGCTACACCTTC	CAWSDGVYYGYTF
TRBD1	TRBV10-2	TRBJ2-1	NA	17	TGCGCCAGCAGTGAGTCGAGCCGGACAGGGTGGTCCAATGAGCAGTTCTTC	CASSESSRTGWSNEQFF
TRBD1	TRBV4-3	TRBJ1-2	NA	15	TGCGCCAGCAGCCACGTGGGACAGGGGTTTTATGGCTACACCTTC	CASSHVGQGFYGYTF
NA	TRBV12-5	TRBJ2-1	NA	14	TGTGCTAGTGCCACCCAGGGGTTTTACAATGAGCAGTTCTTC	CASATQGFYNEQFF
TRBD2	TRBV29-1	TRBJ2-3	once	14	TGCAGCGCAGAGACTAGCGGGAGGACAGATACGCAGTATTTT	CSAETSGRTDTQYF
NA	TRBV5-1	TRBJ2-5	NA	14	TGCGCCAGCAGCGTAGGGGGGAGAAAAGAGACCCAGTACTTC	CASSVGGRKETQYF
NA	TRBV7-2	TRBJ2-3	NA	14	TGTGCCAGCAGAACTCGCCTGAGCACAGATACGCAGTATTTT	CASRTRLSTDTQYF
NA	TRBV7-2	TRBJ2-7	once	15	TGTGCCAGCAGCTTATCAGCGGGTGAAGTCTACGAGCAGTACTTC	CASSLSAGEVYEQYF